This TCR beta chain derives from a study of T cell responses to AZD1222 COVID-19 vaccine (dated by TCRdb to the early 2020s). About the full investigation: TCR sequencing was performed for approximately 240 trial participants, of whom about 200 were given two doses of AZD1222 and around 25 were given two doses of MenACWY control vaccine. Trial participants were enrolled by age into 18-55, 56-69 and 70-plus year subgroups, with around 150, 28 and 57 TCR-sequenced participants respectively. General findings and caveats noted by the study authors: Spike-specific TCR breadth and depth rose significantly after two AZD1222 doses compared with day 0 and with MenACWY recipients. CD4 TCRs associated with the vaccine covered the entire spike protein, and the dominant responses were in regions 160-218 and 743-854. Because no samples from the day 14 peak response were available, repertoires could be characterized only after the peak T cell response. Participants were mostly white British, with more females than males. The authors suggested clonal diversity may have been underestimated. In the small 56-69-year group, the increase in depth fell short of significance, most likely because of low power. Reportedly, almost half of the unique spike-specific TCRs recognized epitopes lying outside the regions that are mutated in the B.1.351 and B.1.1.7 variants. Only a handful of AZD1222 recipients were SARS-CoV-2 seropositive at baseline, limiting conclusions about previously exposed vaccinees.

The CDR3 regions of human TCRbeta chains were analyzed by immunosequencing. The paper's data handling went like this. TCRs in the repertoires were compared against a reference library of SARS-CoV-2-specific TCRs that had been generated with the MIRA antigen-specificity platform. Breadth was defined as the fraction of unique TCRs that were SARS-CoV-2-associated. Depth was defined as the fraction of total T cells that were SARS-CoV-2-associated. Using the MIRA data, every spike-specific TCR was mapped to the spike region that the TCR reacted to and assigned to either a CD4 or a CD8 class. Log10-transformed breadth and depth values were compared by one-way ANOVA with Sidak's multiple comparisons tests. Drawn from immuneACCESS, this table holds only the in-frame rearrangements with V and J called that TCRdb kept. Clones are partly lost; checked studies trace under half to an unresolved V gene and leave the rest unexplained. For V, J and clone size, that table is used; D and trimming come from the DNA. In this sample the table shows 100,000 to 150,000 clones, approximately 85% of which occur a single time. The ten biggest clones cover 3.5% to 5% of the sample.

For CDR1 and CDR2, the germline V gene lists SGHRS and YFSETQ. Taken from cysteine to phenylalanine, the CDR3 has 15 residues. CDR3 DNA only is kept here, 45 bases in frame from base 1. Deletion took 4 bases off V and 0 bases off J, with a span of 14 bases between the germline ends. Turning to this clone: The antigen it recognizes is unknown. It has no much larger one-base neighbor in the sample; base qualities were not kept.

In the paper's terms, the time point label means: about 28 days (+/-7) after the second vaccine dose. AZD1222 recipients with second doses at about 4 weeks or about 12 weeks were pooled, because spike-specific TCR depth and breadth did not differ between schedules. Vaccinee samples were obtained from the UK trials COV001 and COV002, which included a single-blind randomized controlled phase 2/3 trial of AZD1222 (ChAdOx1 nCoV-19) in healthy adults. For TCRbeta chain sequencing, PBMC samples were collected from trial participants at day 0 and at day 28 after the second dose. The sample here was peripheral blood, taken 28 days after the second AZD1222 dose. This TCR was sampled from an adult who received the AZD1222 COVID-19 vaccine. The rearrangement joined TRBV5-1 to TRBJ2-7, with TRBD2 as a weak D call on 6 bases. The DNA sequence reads TGCGCCAGCAGCCCTACGGGACTGCCCTCCTACGAGCAGTACTTC. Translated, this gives CASSPTGLPSYEQYF.